One and the same sample provided the 32 T cell receptor beta chains below, sequenced in a study of liver allograft versus peripheral blood T cells (dated by TCRdb to 2018 to 2021). Regarding the complete study: In liver transplant recipients, the study looked at T cell receptor repertoires in the peripheral blood and set them against the repertoires found within the transplanted livers.

Sequencing instrument: Illumina MiSeq. The public reads were reprocessed in TCRdb via fastp at Q25 and MiXCR, keeping in-frame beta chains. CDR3 protein sequences are deduplicated, and each keeps its most common genes and DNA. In all, the sample holds approximately 1,100 distinct CDR3 sequences, and around two fifths of those were seen once. Jointly, the top ten make up roughly 78% of the sample. These receptors came from a human patient who had a liver transplant. Some T cells may have been brought in with the graft after a transplant.

This chain uses TRBV10-3 with TRBJ1-2, with 12 bases identical to TRBD1. This CDR3 is built from 16 residues. J was trimmed by 4 bases and V by 6 bases; bases with no gene match: 9. The germline V gene encodes CDR1 ENHRY and CDR2 SYGVKD. The CDR3 reads CAISPGQGAIGYGYTF. The DNA of the CDR3 is TGTGCCATCAGCCCGGGACAGGGGGCTATAGGCTATGGCTACACCTTC.

About this clonotype itself: Only one base separates this from a far larger clonotype, so it likely reflects a read error. J is TRBJ1-2 and V is TRBV10-1; TRBD1 matches 9 bases. The V gene's germline CDR1 is WNHNN and CDR2 SYGVQD (reference sequence). The CDR3 contains 16 residues. The CDR3: CAGSPTTGTGSYGYTF. In DNA, the CDR3 is TGTGCCGGCAGCCCCACTACCGGGACAGGGAGCTATGGCTACACCTTC.

The rearrangement links TRBV6-5 to TRBJ1-2; possible D gene TRBD1, 6 bases. The V end was cut by 0 bases, the J end by 4 bases, with 9 bases between. This CDR3 is built from 14 residues. Germline loops: CDR1 MNHEY, CDR2 SVGAGI. CDR3 amino acids: CASSYSGTSYGYTF. CDR3 nucleotides: TGTGCCAGCAGTTACTCCGGGACAAGCTATGGCTACACCTTC.

In its sample, this clonotype was seen a few times. For the CDR3, the DNA is TGTGCCAGCAGTGAGACTCCCGAAATGAACACTGAAGCTTTCTTT. Protein sequence: CASSETPEMNTEAFF. V usage is TRBV6-1 and J usage is TRBJ1-1; no definite D call. This CDR3 region has 15 residues. Germline V gene sequence: CDR1 MNHNS, CDR2 SASEGT. The V end was cut by 3 bases, the J end by 0 bases, with 11 bases between.

This clonotype qualifies as medium-sized (0.01 to 0.1%). V is TRBV3-1 and J is TRBJ2-1, with D perhaps matching TRBD1 or TRBD2 (5 bases each). V lost 0 bases, J lost 3 bases, and 21 bases lay in between. Germline-derived CDR1 and CDR2 are LGHDT and YNNKEL (reference sequence). CDR3 size: 19 residues. The CDR3: CASSQDSSGPHPLYNEQFF. CDR3 DNA sequence: TGTGCCAGCAGCCAAGATTCTTCGGGACCCCATCCTCTCTACAATGAGCAGTTCTTC.

The chain couples TRBV28 to TRBJ1-2; D is unclear. CDR1 MDHEN and CDR2 SYDVKM come from the germline V gene. Trimming shortened V by 2 bases and J by 4 bases, and 8 bases separated the two germline ends. This CDR3 region has 13 residues. CDR3 in DNA: TGTGCCAGCAGTTTAGCTCCTACCTATGGCTACACCTTC. Its protein product is CASSLAPTYGYTF.

The gene calls are TRBV7-2 and TRBJ1-4; possibly TRBD1 for D (5 bases). V lost 5 bases, J lost 5 bases, and 15 bases lay in between. CDR1 and CDR2 (germline): SGHTA, FQGNSA. The CDR3 totals 15 residues. CDR3 sequence reads: CASSLEGRRNEKLFF. The CDR3 DNA sequence: TGTGCCAGCAGCCTAGAGGGACGGAGAAATGAAAAACTGTTTTTT.

This chain uses TRBV7-9 with TRBJ1-2; 11 bases align to TRBD1. The CDR3 spans 15 residues. The J segment lost 4 bases and the V segment lost 0 bases, leaving 1 base of the junction unmatched. Germline CDR1 reads SEHNR; CDR2 reads FQNEAQ (reference sequence). The CDR3 reads CASSLAGTGGYGYTF. The CDR3 nucleotides read TGTGCCAGCAGCTTAGCGGGGACAGGGGGCTATGGCTACACCTTC.

By frequency in the sample, this clonotype is medium-sized. The chain has TRBV19 and TRBJ2-7, with 8 nucleotides matching TRBD1. The CDR3 length is 16 residues. CDR1 LNHDA and CDR2 SQIVND come from the germline V gene (reference sequence). Trimming at V came to 1 base and at J to 0 bases, leaving 5 bases not matched to a gene. The CDR3 bases are TGTGCCAGTAGTATAGGGACAGGGATCACCTCCTACGAGCAGTACTTC. It specifies CASSIGTGITSYEQYF.

This clonotype showed up just a few times. The CDR3 coding sequence is TGCAGTGCTAGAGTCCCTTCGGGGACTGAAGCTTTCTTT. It encodes CSARVPSGTEAFF. V gene TRBV20-1 combines with J gene TRBJ1-1, with D unresolved. Trimming shortened V by 1 base and J by 5 bases, and 11 bases separated the two germline ends. The germline gives CDR1 DFQATT, CDR2 SNEGSKA (reference sequence). CDR3 length: 13 amino acids.

By share, this clonotype counts as medium-sized. This chain connects TRBV19 to TRBJ2-1, with TRBD2 matching over 8 bases. With 1 base clipped from V and 7 bases from J, the junction kept 9 bases outside the gene matches. Germline V gene sequence: CDR1 LNHDA, CDR2 SQIVND (reference sequence). CDR3 length equals 16 residues. CDR3 sequence: CASSIAQAGVYNEQFF. The CDR3 nucleotides read TGTGCCAGTAGTATAGCGCAAGCGGGAGTTTATAATGAGCAGTTCTTC.

This clonotype has only one observation. A far larger clone is only one base removed, so a read error is likely. Written as DNA, the CDR3 is TGTGCCATCAGTTTTCAGGGGGGGTATGGAAACACCATATATTTT. It translates to CAISFQGGYGNTIYF. The rearrangement links TRBV10-3 to TRBJ1-3, with 7 bases fitting TRBD1. The V segment lost 5 bases and the J segment 3 bases; nucleotides outside the gene matches: 7. The CDR3 is 15 residues long. Germline lookup yields CDR1 ENHRY and CDR2 SYGVKD.

By share of the sample, this clonotype is medium-sized. The chain couples TRBV19 to TRBJ1-2; TRBD1 aligns across 8 bases. The ends lost 10 bases at V and 4 bases at J; junction bases unmatched: 11. The CDR3 contains 14 residues. Germline loops: CDR1 LNHDA, CDR2 SQIVND (reference sequence). In DNA, the CDR3 is TGTGCCACTTCAACTCCAGGGGGCCTCTATGGCTACACCTTC. It codes for CATSTPGGLYGYTF. Full variable domain (rest looked up from reference TRBV19 and TRBJ1-2): DGGITQSPKYLFRKEGQNVTLSCEQNLNHDAMYWYRQDPGQGLRLIYYSQIVNDFQKGDIAEGYSVSREKKESFPLTVTSAQKNPTAFYLCATSTPGGLYGYTFGSGTRLTVV.

To note about this clonotype: The likely explanation is a read error, given a far larger clone one base away. V is TRBV6-2 or TRBV6-3 and J is TRBJ2-3; TRBD2 might be the D (5 bases). The CDR3 runs 15 residues. V was trimmed by 5 bases and J by 3 bases, leaving 15 bases between them. Germline CDR1 MNHEY, CDR2 SVGEGT. The CDR3 spells CASSESRGGTDTQYF. The CDR3 DNA reads TGTGCCAGCAGTGAGTCCAGAGGCGGGACAGATACGCAGTATTTT.

The chain couples TRBV20-1 to TRBJ2-7, with 9 bases that match TRBD2. Germline V gives CDR1 DFQATT, CDR2 SNEGSKA (reference sequence). The CDR3 spans 14 residues. J gave up 1 base and V 6 bases, and 7 bases lay outside the gene matches. The CDR3 is CSAVSGSKSYEQYF. The CDR3, as DNA: TGCAGTGCCGTTAGCGGGAGTAAGTCCTACGAGCAGTACTTC.

By share, this clonotype ranks as medium-sized. This chain joins TRBV6-5 and TRBJ1-4; 10 bases are a match to TRBD1. Germline values: CDR1 MNHEY, CDR2 SVGAGI. V shed 6 bases, J shed 8 bases, and the junction held 9 bases outside the gene matches. This CDR3 is built from 15 residues. The CDR3 spells CASSNPGQGYEKLFF. Written as DNA, the CDR3 is TGTGCCAGCAGCAACCCGGGACAGGGGTACGAAAAACTGTTTTTT.

This rearrangement joins TRBV20-1 to TRBJ1-5; TRBD1 matches at 8 bases. In germline, CDR1 is DFQATT, CDR2 SNEGSKA (reference sequence). Germline trimming cut 8 bases from V and 2 bases from J; bases unmatched to any gene: 5. This CDR3 has 13 residues. CDR3 in DNA: TGCAGTTCAGGGGGCAAGGGCAATCAGCCCCAGCATTTT. This codes for CSSGGKGNQPQHF.

In its sample, this clonotype is medium-sized. This chain uses TRBV27 with TRBJ2-1, with D unresolved. Per germline, CDR1 MNHEY and CDR2 SMNVEV (reference sequence). V lost 2 bases and J lost 8, with 7 bases in between. The CDR3 has 12 residues. CDR3 loop: CASSLDSYEQFF. The CDR3 nucleotides are TGTGCCAGCAGTTTAGATAGCTATGAGCAGTTCTTC.

Sample share makes this clonotype medium-sized. The rearrangement uses TRBV6-2 or TRBV6-3 and TRBJ2-7; 11 bases match TRBD2. Germline CDR1 reads MNHEY; CDR2 reads SVGEGT. This CDR3 is 14 amino acids long. Germline trimming cut 4 bases from V and 2 bases from J; bases unmatched to any gene: 1. This CDR3 reads CASSLLAGAYEQYF. The CDR3 DNA sequence: TGTGCCAGCAGTTTACTAGCGGGAGCCTACGAGCAGTACTTC.

In this sample, this clonotype turned up once. An end of the junction does not agree with germline; a read error may underlie this. The V call is TRBV18, the J call TRBJ2-7; D ambiguous. CDR3 length: 14 residues. Germline CDR1 and CDR2: KGHSH and LQKENI. The CDR3 protein is CVSSPRTGRDEQYF. DNA of the CDR3: TGTGTCAGCTCACCACGTACCGGTAGGGACGAGCAGTACTTC. The full variable domain, in which reference TRBV18 and TRBJ2-7 provide the parts outside the CDR3, is NAGVMQNPRHLVRRRGQEARLRCSPMKGHSHVYWYRQLPEEGLKFMVYLQKENIIDESGMPKERFSAEFPKEGPSILRIQQVVRGDSAAYFCVSSPRTGRDEQYFGPGTRLTVT.

Judged by abundance, this clonotype is medium-sized. The chain combines TRBV5-4 with TRBJ1-2, with a tentative D call TRBD1 (5 bases). Germline V lookup: CDR1 SGHNT, CDR2 YYREEE (reference sequence). The CDR3 runs 15 residues. Between the trimmed V and J ends, which lost 4 bases and 4 bases, there was a span of 17 bases. The CDR3 sequence: CASSTGPGSVYGYTF. The CDR3 region has the DNA TGTGCCAGCAGCACGGGGCCGGGTTCGGTCTATGGCTACACCTTC. Filled out from reference TRBV5-4 and TRBJ1-2, the complete variable domain reads ETGVTQSPTHLIKTRGQQVTLRCSSQSGHNTVSWYQQALGQGPQFIFQYYREEENGRGNFPPRFSGLQFPNYSSELNVNALELDDSALYLCASSTGPGSVYGYTFGSGTRLTVV.

The rearrangement joins TRBV11-3 to TRBJ2-7; D might be TRBD1 (6 bases). Germline V gene lookup returns CDR1 SGHNT and CDR2 YENEEA. The ends were cut back, 3 bases at V and 4 bases at J, with 7 bases in the middle. This CDR3 has 12 amino acids. CDR3 sequence reads: CASSLRGYEQYF. The CDR3 coding sequence is TGTGCCAGCAGCTTGAGGGGGTACGAGCAGTACTTC.

The chain is built from TRBV29-1 and TRBJ2-7; no clear D gene. This CDR3 contains 13 residues. Trimming left V 3 bases short and J 2 bases short, with 11 bases between. In germline, CDR1 is SQVTM, CDR2 ANQGSEA. The CDR3 DNA follows: TGCAGCGTTGAGTTCAGCTACCCCTACGAGCAGTACTTC. It specifies CSVEFSYPYEQYF.

This clonotype is labeled medium-sized. The chain carries TRBV27 and TRBJ2-2, with TRBD2 identical over 8 bases. The junction had 15 bases not matched to a gene; V was cut back by 7 bases and J by 5 bases. The CDR3 is made up of 17 amino acids. The germline CDR1 and CDR2 sequences are MNHEY and SMNVEV (reference sequence). CDR3 sequence reads: CASTLAGSREITGELFF. CDR3 DNA: TGTGCCAGCACCTTAGCGGGATCAAGGGAAATAACCGGGGAGCTGTTTTTT.

In this sample, this clonotype is medium-sized. The chain employs TRBV29-1 and TRBJ2-7; TRBD2 agrees at 9 bases. The germline CDR1 and CDR2 sequences are SQVTM and ANQGSEA. Unmatched junction bases numbered 8, after V lost 3 bases and J lost 5 bases. The CDR3 spans 14 residues. The CDR3 loop is CSVDGGRVSDEQYF. In DNA, the CDR3 is TGCAGCGTTGATGGCGGGAGGGTCTCAGACGAGCAGTACTTC.

By sample fraction, this clonotype is medium-sized (0.01 to 0.1%). The chain employs TRBV5-6 and TRBJ2-1; a weak D match, TRBD2 (6 bases). The CDR3 consists of 15 residues. V lost 1 base and J 3 bases, leaving 11 bases between the germline ends. Germline V CDR1 and CDR2: SGHDT, YYEEEE. In nucleotides, the CDR3 is TGTGCCAGCAGCTTGCCAGCGGGCGACTACAATGAGCAGTTCTTC. It is translated as CASSLPAGDYNEQFF.

The V call is TRBV30, the J call TRBJ2-7; D unclear. CDR1 and CDR2 from the germline V gene are GTSNPN and SVGIG (reference sequence). The CDR3 has 12 residues. With 2 bases removed from V and 4 bases from J, the gap between germline ends came to 9 bases. CDR3 loop: CAWSFNVYEQYF. Written as DNA, the CDR3 is TGTGCCTGGAGTTTCAATGTGTACGAGCAGTACTTC.

This clonotype ranks as medium-sized. The chain links TRBV18 to TRBJ2-1, with 10 bases identical to TRBD2. V dropped 0 bases and J dropped 0; count of bases not matched to a gene: 5. The CDR3 contains 18 residues. Germline-derived CDR1 and CDR2 are KGHSH and LQKENI. Here the CDR3 reads CASSPPLAGEFSYNEQFF. CDR3 sequence (DNA): TGTGCCAGCTCACCACCTCTAGCGGGAGAATTCTCCTACAATGAGCAGTTCTTC.

The chain employs TRBV28 and TRBJ2-7; tentatively, D is TRBD1 (6 bases). This CDR3 spans 16 amino acids. Germline assignment: CDR1 MDHEN and CDR2 SYDVKM. Trimming stripped 4 bases from V and 0 bases from J, with 16 bases between. The DNA of the CDR3 is TGTGCCAGCAGTTCTACAGGGATCCACTCCTCCTACGAGCAGTACTTC. This translates into CASSSTGIHSSYEQYF.

The gene calls are TRBV27 and TRBJ1-6; D perhaps matches TRBD1 (6 bases). Between the trimmed V and J ends, which lost 2 bases and 7 bases, there was a span of 9 bases. The CDR3 contains 14 residues. CDR1 MNHEY and CDR2 SMNVEV come from the germline V gene (reference sequence). The CDR3 nucleotides are TGTGCCAGCAGTTTAAGTAGGGGGAATTCACCCCTCCACTTT. Protein sequence: CASSLSRGNSPLHF.

The chain is built from TRBV7-3 and TRBJ1-1, with 8 bases lining up with TRBD1. The CDR3 extends over 16 amino acids. Germline V gene sequence: CDR1 SGHTA, CDR2 FQGTGA. After removal of 2 bases from V and 1 base from J, the junction contained 6 bases not matched to a gene. The DNA of the CDR3 is TGTGCCAGCAGCTTAGAAATTCAGGGGGCGAACACTGAAGCTTTCTTT. Translation gives CASSLEIQGANTEAFF.

V and J are TRBV30 and TRBJ1-1; 7 bases fit TRBD1. J was trimmed by 3 bases and V by 3 bases; bases with no gene match: 7. Looked up from germline, CDR1 is GTSNPN and CDR2 is SVGIG (reference sequence). CDR3 length: 14 residues. CDR3 amino acids: CAWSTPGGYTEAFF. As DNA, the CDR3 is TGTGCCTGGAGCACCCCAGGGGGGTACACTGAAGCTTTCTTT.